Given below is one TCR beta chain in context. Its matching antigen is unknown. The assay was immunoSEQ multiplex PCR, and TCRdb's table has in-frame clones only and misses some. Of about 130,000 clones in the sample, approximately 85% were seen once. This CDR3 is 14 amino acids long. In germline, CDR1 is LGHDT, CDR2 YNNKEL (reference sequence). V trimming: 1 base; J trimming: 6 bases; junction bases outside the gene matches: 2. The data stem from a study of T cell responses to AZD1222 COVID-19 vaccine. Findings and limits, study-wide: Sampling that yielded the repertoires occurred only after the peak T cell response.

This chain connects TRBV3-1 (or the pseudogene TRBV3-2) to TRBJ1-3; 8 nucleotides agree with TRBD1. The clonotype comes from an adult in good health. Sequenced here: peripheral blood, sampled on day 0 of AZD1222 vaccination. CDR3 residues: CASSQVQGVNTIYF. CDR3 sequence (DNA): TGTGCCAGCAGCCAAGTACAGGGGGTAAACACCATATATTTT.